The next 32 T cell receptor beta chains were all read from a single sample in a study of CD8 T cells in Susac syndrome. After extraction with the RNeasy kit, roughly 0.45 to 1 ug of the RNA was reverse transcribed using random hexamers. TCRdb re-derived calls from the immunoSEQ multiplex PCR reads in MiXCR, one entry per CDR3 protein. The table records approximately 230,000 distinct CDR3 sequences, roughly 95% of them present only once. The specimen sequenced was CD4+ T cells from PBMCs. These receptors came from a human donor with multiple sclerosis.

This clonotype was counted once. The chain couples TRBV20-1 to TRBJ1-4; D unresolved. This CDR3 has 14 amino acids. The germline gives CDR1 DFQATT, CDR2 SNEGSKA (reference sequence). V was shortened by 3 bases and J by 3 bases, with 11 bases between the two germline ends. The CDR3 is CSASVGQSNEKLFF. The CDR3 DNA follows: TGCAGTGCTAGTGTAGGGCAGTCTAATGAAAAACTGTTTTTT.

J is TRBJ1-2 and V is TRBV12-3 or TRBV12-4; no clear D. CDR3 length: 12 amino acids. Trimming removed 2 bases at V and 8 bases at J, with 9 bases between. The DNA of the CDR3 is TGTGCCAGCAGTTTACCCGGCGGAGGCTACACCTTC. Its translation: CASSLPGGGYTF.

This clonotype appeared a single time. V gene TRBV11-2 combines with J gene TRBJ1-2; tentatively, D is TRBD1 (5 bases). From germline, CDR1 is SGHAT and CDR2 FQNNGV. The CDR3 length is 13 residues. V lost 0 bases and J 11 bases, leaving 13 bases between the germline ends. The DNA of the CDR3 is TGTGCCAGCAGCTTAGATCTAGGGGCCTCATACACCTTC. Translated, it gives CASSLDLGASYTF.

The chain combines TRBV20-1 with TRBJ1-1; D perhaps matches TRBD1 (5 bases). The CDR3 length is 16 residues. Germline CDR1 reads DFQATT; CDR2 reads SNEGSKA (reference sequence). Trimming removed 0 bases from V and 0 bases from J, with 14 bases in between. The CDR3 DNA reads as TGCAGTGCTAGAGATCGTAAGGGGCCTTTGAACACTGAAGCTTTCTTT. Protein: CSARDRKGPLNTEAFF.

The V and J genes are TRBV15 and TRBJ1-2, with D unclear. Germline lookup yields CDR1 LNHNV and CDR2 YYDKDF (reference sequence). The CDR3 runs to 15 residues. V dropped 3 bases and J dropped 0 bases, with 11 bases sitting between them. Written as DNA, the CDR3 is TGTGCCACCAGCAGGGAATTTACAGCTAACTATGGCTACACCTTC. Translation: CATSREFTANYGYTF.

The chain recombines TRBV4-1 with TRBJ2-3; 9 nucleotides align to TRBD1. V dropped 6 bases and J dropped 3; count of bases not matched to a gene: 7. The CDR3 consists of 15 residues. Per germline, CDR1 MGHRA and CDR2 YSYEKL. CDR3 nucleotide sequence: TGCGCCAGCAGACAACAAGGACAGGGGACAGATACGCAGTATTTT. Translated: CASRQQGQGTDTQYF.

The chain recombines TRBV3-1 with TRBJ1-2; TRBD1 matches at 8 bases. The germline gives CDR1 LGHDT, CDR2 YNNKEL (reference sequence). V was clipped by 4 bases and J by 1 base; unmatched bases: 8. The CDR3 consists of 16 residues. CDR3 loop: CASSPTGAIFNYGYTF. CDR3 nucleotide sequence: TGTGCCAGCAGCCCGACAGGGGCTATCTTTAACTATGGCTACACCTTC. The full variable domain, in which reference TRBV3-1 and TRBJ1-2 provide the parts outside the CDR3, is DTAVSQTPKYLVTQMGNDKSIKCEQNLGHDTMYWYKQDSKKFLKIMFSYNNKELIINETVPNRFSPKSPDKAHLNLHINSLELGDSAVYFCASSPTGAIFNYGYTFGSGTRLTVV.

This clonotype was seen only once. V is TRBV9 and J is TRBJ2-1, with D possibly matching TRBD2 (5 bases). In germline, CDR1 is SGDLS, CDR2 YYNGEE. The CDR3 has 11 residues. Trimming shortened V by 3 bases and J by 9 bases, and 7 bases separated the two germline ends. CDR3 in DNA: TGTGCCAGCAGCGCCGGGATTGAGCAGTTCTTC. It codes for CASSAGIEQFF.

The J gene is TRBJ1-2, the V gene TRBV19; the D is unclear. Per germline, CDR1 LNHDA and CDR2 SQIVND (reference sequence). This CDR3 has 13 residues. V gave up 2 bases and J gave up 3 bases, with 7 bases separating them. The CDR3 DNA reads as TGTGCCAGTAGTATAAACAATTACTATGGCTACACCTTC. Protein product: CASSINNYYGYTF.

This clonotype was counted once. The CDR3 sequence is CASSHWGRANEKLFF. CDR3 DNA: TGTGCCAGCAGCCACTGGGGACGGGCTAATGAAAAACTGTTTTTT. V usage is TRBV6-6 and J usage is TRBJ1-4; a weak D match, TRBD1 (5 bases). There are 15 residues in the CDR3. Trimming took off 6 bases at V and 3 bases at J, with 14 bases between the two ends. CDR1 is MNHNY and CDR2 is SVGAGI in the germline V gene (reference sequence).

The V gene is TRBV7-3, the J gene TRBJ2-3, with D unclear. This CDR3 region has 12 residues. Trimming cost V 5 bases and J 4 bases, with 7 bases left between them. Germline CDR1 reads SGHTA; CDR2 reads FQGTGA. CDR3 residues: CASSMDADTQYF. The CDR3, as DNA: TGTGCCAGCAGCATGGACGCAGATACGCAGTATTTT.

The chain combines TRBV2 with TRBJ2-1, with a tentative D call TRBD2 (6 bases). This CDR3 is built from 14 residues. The ends were cut back, 7 bases at V and 4 bases at J, with 14 bases in the middle. CDR1 and CDR2 from the germline V gene are SNHLY and FYNNEI. The CDR3: CASNLGGAYNEQFF. The CDR3 DNA follows: TGTGCCAGCAACCTTGGCGGGGCGTACAATGAGCAGTTCTTC. The full variable domain, in which reference TRBV2 and TRBJ2-1 provide the parts outside the CDR3, is EPEVTQTPSHQVTQMGQEVILRCVPISNHLYFYWYRQILGQKVEFLVSFYNNEISEKSEIFDDQFSVERPDGSNFTLKIRSTKLEDSAMYFCASNLGGAYNEQFFGPGTRLTVL.

The rearrangement links TRBV15 to TRBJ1-1; D remains ambiguous. V was shortened by 5 bases and J by 0 bases, with 7 bases between the two germline ends. CDR3 length equals 13 residues. Germline V lookup: CDR1 LNHNV, CDR2 YYDKDF (reference sequence). The CDR3 region has the DNA TGTGCCACCAGCCCGAGGATGAACACTGAAGCTTTCTTT. This gives the protein CATSPRMNTEAFF.

This clonotype was recorded only once. The V and J genes are TRBV5-1 and TRBJ1-5; D possibly corresponds to TRBD1 (6 bases). This CDR3 region has 15 residues. Trimming removed 0 bases at V and 6 bases at J, with 13 bases between. Germline values: CDR1 SGHRS, CDR2 YFSETQ. CDR3 loop: CASSLVGGGGQPQHF. The CDR3 DNA is TGCGCCAGCAGCTTGGTGGGAGGAGGGGGTCAGCCCCAGCATTTT. The full variable domain, with the rest looked up from reference TRBV5-1 and TRBJ1-5, is KAGVTQTPRYLIKTRGQQVTLSCSPISGHRSVSWYQQTPGQGLQFLFEYFSETQRNKGNFPGRFSGRQFSNSRSEMNVSTLELGDSALYLCASSLVGGGGQPQHFGDGTRLSIL.

CDR3 region: CAWSPYGGDTQYF. DNA of the CDR3: TGTGCCTGGAGTCCTTACGGTGGAGATACGCAGTATTTT. The chain links TRBV30 to TRBJ2-3; no clear D. The germline CDR1 and CDR2 sequences are GTSNPN and SVGIG (reference sequence). The CDR3 is made up of 13 amino acids. Trimming took off 2 bases at V and 5 bases at J, with 11 bases between the two ends.

The chain joins TRBV19 to TRBJ2-7, with a tentative D call TRBD1 (5 bases). The CDR3 runs to 15 residues. Per germline, CDR1 LNHDA and CDR2 SQIVND (reference sequence). The germline V and J ends were trimmed by 3 bases and 4 bases, with 16 bases remaining between them. CDR3 residues: CASSIAVVQGYEQYF. DNA for the CDR3: TGTGCCAGTAGTATCGCGGTCGTCCAGGGTTACGAGCAGTACTTC.

The J gene is TRBJ2-7, the V gene TRBV10-2; perhaps TRBD2 as D (6 bases). The CDR3 length is 15 residues. Germline-derived CDR1 and CDR2 are WSHSY and SAAADI. Trimming cost V 10 bases and J 6 bases, with 25 bases left between them. CDR3 sequence (DNA): TGCGCCACCACTGACCAACTGCGACTAGGGGCCGAGCAGTACTTC. This encodes CATTDQLRLGAEQYF.

The chain uses TRBV9 and TRBJ2-2, with D possibly TRBD2 on 5 matching bases. The V gene's germline CDR1 is SGDLS and CDR2 YYNGEE. V was clipped by 0 bases and J by 4 bases, with 16 bases between them. The CDR3 length is 17 residues. The CDR3 protein is CASSVATGSQSTGELFF. CDR3 in DNA: TGTGCCAGCAGCGTAGCTACGGGATCCCAGAGCACCGGGGAGCTGTTTTTT.

The V gene is TRBV19, the J gene TRBJ2-1, with 8 bases that match TRBD2. The CDR3 is 14 residues long. In germline, CDR1 is LNHDA, CDR2 SQIVND (reference sequence). V was pared by 7 bases and J by 6 bases, with 8 bases of the junction left unmatched. The CDR3 here is CASTTGTRRNEQFF. CDR3 bases: TGTGCCAGTACCACCGGGACTAGGCGCAATGAGCAGTTCTTC.

The V gene is TRBV7-8, the J gene TRBJ2-7; 7 bases agree with TRBD2. Germline V gives CDR1 SGHVS, CDR2 FQNEAQ. The CDR3 length is 15 residues. Unmatched junction bases numbered 7, after V lost 5 bases and J lost 0 bases. CDR3 in DNA: TGTGCCAGCAGCCCCCGGCGGGGGAGCTCCTACGAGCAGTACTTC. This codes for CASSPRRGSSYEQYF.

This chain connects TRBV5-4 to TRBJ2-3; 10 nucleotides line up with TRBD1. The CDR3 extends over 16 amino acids. J lost 6 bases, V lost 1 base, and 8 bases had no gene match. CDR1 is SGHNT and CDR2 is YYREEE in the germline V gene (reference sequence). The CDR3 loop is CASSLPGDRGADTQYF. The CDR3 coding sequence is TGTGCCAGCAGCTTGCCAGGGGACAGGGGTGCGGATACGCAGTATTTT.

The rearrangement joins TRBV7-8 to TRBJ1-1; D may be TRBD1 (5 bases). V was clipped by 4 bases and J by 3 bases, with 12 bases between them. The CDR3 runs 14 residues. Germline loops: CDR1 SGHVS, CDR2 FQNEAQ. CDR3 in amino acids: CASSSLRGDTEAFF. The CDR3 nucleotides are TGTGCCAGCAGCTCCCTCCGGGGGGACACTGAAGCTTTCTTT.

This clonotype was seen more than once but under ten times. The chain combines TRBV7-2 with TRBJ2-5; unclear D gene. Germline CDR1 SGHTA, CDR2 FQGNSA. CDR3 length: 11 residues. V was trimmed by 3 bases and J by 5 bases, leaving 4 bases between them. The CDR3 DNA is TGTGCCAGCAGCTTCAGCGAGACCCAGTACTTC. Protein: CASSFSETQYF.

The rearrangement joins TRBV25-1 to TRBJ2-7, with TRBD1 identical over 7 bases. Germline CDR1 is MGHDK and CDR2 is SYGVNS. The junction had 8 bases not matched to a gene; V was cut back by 7 bases and J by 2 bases. The CDR3 consists of 14 residues. This chain's CDR3 is CASTPPDRAYEQYF. The CDR3 nucleotides are TGTGCCAGCACCCCCCCAGACAGGGCCTACGAGCAGTACTTC.

This clonotype came up once. J is TRBJ2-5 and V is TRBV5-6; D possibly uses TRBD1 or TRBD2 (6 bases each). Germline values: CDR1 SGHDT, CDR2 YYEEEE. Trimming pared 4 bases from V and 8 bases from J, leaving 15 bases between. The CDR3 has 13 residues. CDR3 DNA sequence: TGTGCCAGCAGCCCCAGGAGGGGGGCTACCCAGTACTTC. It encodes CASSPRRGATQYF.

CDR3 sequence reads: CASSFRRRGEKLFF. DNA of the CDR3: TGTGCCAGCAGCTTTCGACGGAGGGGAGAAAAACTGTTTTTT. The rearrangement joins TRBV7-2 to TRBJ1-4; a weak D match, TRBD1 (5 bases). Deletions cut 3 bases from V and 8 bases from J, with 13 bases between. Germline CDR1 and CDR2: SGHTA and FQGNSA. The CDR3 extends over 14 amino acids.

The chain recombines TRBV27 with TRBJ2-1; 8 nucleotides line up with TRBD2. Losses at the gene ends were 6 bases for V and 7 bases for J; bases not matched to a gene: 5. The CDR3 totals 13 residues. The V gene's germline CDR1 is MNHEY and CDR2 SMNVEV (reference sequence). The CDR3 sequence: CASRRGGGNEQFF. The CDR3 coding sequence is TGTGCCAGCAGACGGGGGGGCGGGAATGAGCAGTTCTTC.

The chain recombines TRBV3-1 with TRBJ2-3; 7 positions agree with TRBD2. This CDR3 is 15 amino acids long. V lost 4 bases and J lost 5; bases outside the gene matches: 9. CDR1 is LGHDT and CDR2 is YNNKEL in the germline V gene (reference sequence). CDR3 DNA sequence: TGTGCCAGCAGCCCAATTGGCGGGACTATAGATACGCAGTATTTT. It encodes CASSPIGGTIDTQYF.

The chain combines TRBV21-1 with TRBJ2-7; the table's TRBD2 call for D was not verified on the DNA. TRBV21-1 is designated a pseudogene. The CDR3 is 14 residues long. For the CDR3, the DNA is TGTGCCAGCAGCAAAGGGAGGTTTCCCTACGAGCAGTACTTC. Its translation: CASSKGRFPYEQYF.

The chain links TRBV20-1 to TRBJ2-1; D remains ambiguous. CDR3 length: 14 residues. Germline values: CDR1 DFQATT, CDR2 SNEGSKA (reference sequence). V lost 8 bases and J lost 5, with 19 bases in between. CDR3 DNA: TGCAGTTCCTGGACCCGTCGTGGCGACAATGAGCAGTTCTTC. Protein product: CSSWTRRGDNEQFF.

The chain links TRBV6-4 to TRBJ2-1; 10 nucleotides agree with TRBD2. The J segment lost 3 bases and the V segment lost 5 bases, leaving 4 bases of the junction unmatched. The germline gives CDR1 MRHNA, CDR2 SNTAGT. This CDR3 is built from 15 residues. CDR3 in amino acids: CASSFSSGSYNEQFF. In DNA form, the CDR3 reads TGTGCCAGCAGTTTTTCTAGCGGGAGCTACAATGAGCAGTTCTTC.

The chain joins TRBV30 to TRBJ2-3; 9 nucleotides agree with TRBD2. With 1 base clipped from V and 6 bases from J, the junction kept 11 bases outside the gene matches. Germline V lookup: CDR1 GTSNPN, CDR2 SVGIG (reference sequence). The CDR3 consists of 16 residues. The CDR3 sequence is CAWSARQREDSDTQYF. As DNA, the CDR3 is TGTGCCTGGAGTGCCCGTCAGCGGGAGGATTCGGATACGCAGTATTTT.